These T cell receptor beta chains were read from a single sample in a study of cytomegalovirus exposure and HLA in healthy donors. Only in-frame clones appear in the TCRdb table, and some are missing; sequencing was by immunoSEQ multiplex PCR. The sample lists 100,000 to 150,000 clones, about 85% occurring once. The sample taken for sequencing was PBMCs. The receptors here all came from a middle-aged man in good health and CMV-seronegative. CDR3s include the opening cysteine and the closing phenylalanine or tryptophan. A D gene is named only where the DNA matches it firmly. Some rows mark clone size as missing; the rest say once, few, many or name a class of expanded clone.

V	D	J	size	DNA	CDR3
TRBV7-2	TRBD2	TRBJ2-5	once	TGTGCCAGCAGCCGACTAGCGGGAGGTTTGGAGACCCAGTACTTC	CASSRLAGGLETQYF
TRBV7-9	TRBD1	TRBJ2-5	-	TGTTCCAGCAGCTTAGTACCCCCCCGGCGGACAGGCCAAGAGACCCAGTACTTC	CSSSLVPPRRTGQETQYF
TRBV19	-	TRBJ2-5	-	TGTGCCAGTAGTTCGCCTGGAGGAGGGGAGACCCAGTACTTC	CASSSPGGGETQYF
TRBV5-4	TRBD2	TRBJ2-7	-	TGTGCCAGCAGCTTGAGCAGCGGGAGGGCCTACGAGCAGTACTTC	CASSLSSGRAYEQYF
TRBV9	-	TRBJ2-7	once	TGTGCCAGCAGCGTCGATCCGGGTCGCTACGAGCAGTACTTC	CASSVDPGRYEQYF
TRBV10-3	TRBD2	TRBJ2-2	-	TGTGCCATCAGTGAGTCTACCGGACTAGCGGGATACACCGGGGAGCTGTTTTTT	CAISESTGLAGYTGELFF
TRBV9	-	TRBJ1-1	few	TGTGCCAGCAGCGTAGCCCCCAGTTACACTGAAGCTTTCTTT	CASSVAPSYTEAFF
TRBV18	-	TRBJ2-2	few	TGTGCCAGCTCACCGCTCGCAACAACAAACACCGGGGAGCTGTTTTTT	CASSPLATTNTGELFF
TRBV30	TRBD2	TRBJ2-4	-	TGTGCCTGGAGTTCCCGGGGGGGTTGGGGAGCCAAAAACATTCAGTACTTC	CAWSSRGGWGAKNIQYF
TRBV4-1	-	TRBJ2-1	-	TGCGCCAGCAGCCAAGAGCCGGGGGATGAGCAGTTCTTC	CASSQEPGDEQFF
TRBV6-5	TRBD1	TRBJ1-2	-	TGTGCCAGCAGTTACTCGAGGAAGGGGACAGGAGGCTACACCTTC	CASSYSRKGTGGYTF
TRBV2	TRBD1	TRBJ2-7	-	TGTGCCAGCAGTGGACAGGGAGTGGGCGAGCAGTACTTC	CASSGQGVGEQYF
TRBV5-4	-	TRBJ1-2	-	TGTGCCAGCAGCCCCGTTGCGGGGTATAGCTATGGCTACACCTTC	CASSPVAGYSYGYTF
TRBV5-1	-	TRBJ1-1	-	TGCGCCAGCAGCTTGGCACAGGGTAACACTGAAGCTTTCTTT	CASSLAQGNTEAFF
TRBV27	-	TRBJ1-5	-	TGTGCCAGCAGAGGCTCCGGGTCAGGCAATCAGCCCCAGCATTTT	CASRGSGSGNQPQHF
TRBV25-1	-	TRBJ1-6	few	TGTGCCAGCAAGACTTCCTATAATTCACCCCTCCACTTT	CASKTSYNSPLHF
TRBV2	TRBD2	TRBJ2-3	-	TGTGCCAGCAGCGCAGAGCGGGGCAGCACAGATACGCAGTATTTT	CASSAERGSTDTQYF
TRBV27	-	TRBJ2-7	once	TGTGCCAGCGGAGAGTTCGGCCCTCGGGTGTTC	CASGEFGPRVF
TRBV6-5	-	TRBJ2-5	-	TGTGCCAGCAGAGCACGACAGCAAGAGACCCAGTACTTC	CASRARQQETQYF
TRBV10-3	-	TRBJ2-1	-	TGTGCCATCAGTGATCACAATACCCCCTACAATGAGCAGTTCTTC	CAISDHNTPYNEQFF
TRBV7-9	-	TRBJ2-7	-	TGTGCCAGCAGCTTAAGCGTCTCCTACGAGCAGTACTTC	CASSLSVSYEQYF
TRBV27	TRBD1	TRBJ1-1	-	TGTGCCAGTTCCGGGACAGCGAACACTGAAGCTTTCTTT	CASSGTANTEAFF
TRBV5-6	-	TRBJ1-2	-	TGTGCCAGCAGCTCCCTGTATGGCTACACCTTC	CASSSLYGYTF
TRBV11-2	-	TRBJ1-4	-	TGTGCCAGCAGCCTTATGATGGGCGAAAAACTGTTTTTT	CASSLMMGEKLFF
TRBV4-1	TRBD1	TRBJ1-3	-	TGCGCCAGCAGCCAAGGGGGACAGGGAACTGGAAACACCATATATTTT	CASSQGGQGTGNTIYF
TRBV21-1	-	TRBJ2-2	-	TGTGCCAGCAGCAAAGACGATAGTCTCGCCGGGGAGCTGTTTTTT	CASSKDDSLAGELFF
TRBV7-2	TRBD1	TRBJ2-7	-	TGTGCCAGCAGCTTAACTGGACAGGGCCCCTACGAGCAGTACTTC	CASSLTGQGPYEQYF
TRBV5-4	-	TRBJ1-1	-	TGTGCCAGCAGCTCGGGAGCGGGGGCCACTGAAGCTTTCTTT	CASSSGAGATEAFF
TRBV21-1	-	TRBJ2-7	-	TGTGCCAGCAGCAAAGAAGGGTGGTCGACAGGGTACTCCTACGAGCAGTACTTC	CASSKEGWSTGYSYEQYF
TRBV29-1	-	TRBJ2-1	-	TGCAGCGTTGAAGATCACGTGGGGGCCAATGAGCAGTTCTTC	CSVEDHVGANEQFF
TRBV9	TRBD1	TRBJ2-1	-	TGTGCCAGCACTTCCACGGGACAGGGGGTCAATGAGCAGTTCTTC	CASTSTGQGVNEQFF
TRBV4-2	-	TRBJ2-3	-	TGTGCCAGCAGCCAAGGAGCGGACACAGATACGCAGTATTTT	CASSQGADTDTQYF
TRBV30	-	TRBJ2-1	-	TGTGCCTGGAGTTCCCGGGGAGTCAGCTACAATGAGCAGTTCTTC	CAWSSRGVSYNEQFF
TRBV28	TRBD2	TRBJ2-5	-	TGTGCCAGCAGTCGCTTCGGGCGGGAGGCCCAAGAGACCCAGTACTTC	CASSRFGREAQETQYF
TRBV7-9	TRBD1	TRBJ2-1	few	TGTGCCAGCAGCTTAGCGCAGGGGGAGTCCTACAATGAGCAGTTCTTC	CASSLAQGESYNEQFF
TRBV11-2	TRBD1	TRBJ1-4	-	TGTGCCAGCAGACCGACAGGGGGCGGTGAAAAACTGTTTTTT	CASRPTGGGEKLFF
TRBV6-4	-	TRBJ2-7	-	TGTGCCAGCAGTGAATCCCCAGGGGCCGAGCAGTACTTC	CASSESPGAEQYF
TRBV9	TRBD1	TRBJ2-3	-	TGTGCCAGCAGCTTACAGGGGGTCGGAACCACAGATACGCAGTATTTT	CASSLQGVGTTDTQYF
TRBV27	TRBD2	TRBJ2-7	-	TGTGCCAGCAGGTTGACGGGACTAGCGGGAGGAAGGCAGTACTTC	CASRLTGLAGGRQYF
TRBV6-1	-	TRBJ2-3	-	TGTGCCAGCAGTGAAGGGATAGCGAGTAGCACAGATACGCAGTATTTT	CASSEGIASSTDTQYF
TRBV4-3	-	TRBJ2-3	-	TGCGCCAGCAGCCAAGATCGGAGCACAGATACGCAGTATTTT	CASSQDRSTDTQYF